The clone carrying this T cell receptor beta chain was recorded once. The CDR3 spans 15 residues. Trimming shortened V by 2 bases and J by 2 bases, and 11 bases separated the two germline ends. Germline V CDR1 and CDR2: LGHNA, YNFKEQ. The protocol was immunoSEQ multiplex PCR, while the TCRdb copy is restricted to in-frame clones and leaves out a portion. The table lists some 180,000 clones, 79% of them singletons. The data were taken from a study of blood T cell repertoires in COVID-19. Study in general: Acute and convalescent COVID-19 specimens originated in the United States, Italy and Spain.

The J gene is TRBJ2-3, the V gene TRBV4-2, with a weak D call TRBD2 (6 bases). This clonotype was sampled from a woman aged 40-49 years with COVID-19, enrolled during active disease. What was sequenced was peripheral blood. The CDR3 region has the DNA TGTGCCAGCAGCCAACGACGGGGGATCACAGATACGCAGTATTTT. Its translation is CASSQRRGITDTQYF.